This T cell receptor (beta chain) was sequenced for a study of blood T cell repertoires in COVID-19. The Seattle site enrolled patients during active infection and followed them longitudinally. In the authors' methods: Estimated nucleated cell counts came from reference gene primer amplification. The data were produced by immunoSEQ multiplex PCR, yet TCRdb's version contains in-frame clones alone and is incomplete. That table supplies the V and J calls and clone size; D and trimming were determined from the DNA. The sample consists of roughly 170,000 clones, about four fifths of them appearing once. The junction had 6 bases not matched to a gene; V was cut back by 4 bases and J by 5 bases. CDR1 SGHNT and CDR2 YENEEA come from the germline V gene. The CDR3 contains 16 residues.

The chain carries TRBV11-3 and TRBJ2-2; 11 bases are a match to TRBD2. This clonotype was obtained from an older woman with COVID-19, enrolled during active disease. Sequencing was carried out using peripheral blood. The chain's CDR3 is CASSSSRLAGTGELFF. The CDR3 coding sequence is TGTGCCAGCAGCTCCAGCCGACTAGCGGGGACCGGGGAGCTGTTTTTT.